Below, 10 T cell receptor beta chains from the same sample are listed, as sequenced in a study of glioma-infiltrating T cells after dendritic cell vaccination. The table came from immunoSEQ multiplex PCR; TCRdb's copy has only in-frame clones and leaves some out. The data hold about 99,000 clones, with roughly 76% observed a single time. Sequences were derived from blood, sampled before dendritic cell vaccination. These TCRs come from a human donor with glioblastoma.

The rearrangement uses TRBV9 and TRBJ2-1; 12 bases are shared with TRBD2. The J segment lost 4 bases and the V segment lost 0 bases, leaving 8 bases of the junction unmatched. The CDR3 runs to 18 residues. Germline CDR1 reads SGDLS; CDR2 reads YYNGEE. CDR3 loop: CASSVGQGLAGDYNEQFF. For the CDR3, the DNA is TGTGCCAGCAGCGTAGGGCAGGGACTAGCGGGCGATTACAATGAGCAGTTCTTC.

This rearrangement joins TRBV13 to TRBJ2-4; TRBD1 agrees at 9 bases. The CDR3 totals 14 residues. V shed 5 bases and J 4 bases; nucleotides not matched to a gene: 3. Per germline, CDR1 PRHDT and CDR2 FYEKMQ (reference sequence). As DNA, the CDR3 is TGTGCCAGCAGCCAAGGACAGGGGAAAAACATTCAGTACTTC. Translation: CASSQGQGKNIQYF. Using reference TRBV13 and TRBJ2-4 for the parts outside the CDR3, the full variable domain is AAGVIQSPRHLIKEKRETATLKCYPIPRHDTVYWYQQGPGQDPQFLISFYEKMQSDKGSIPDRFSAQQFSDYHSELNMSSLELGDSALYFCASSQGQGKNIQYFGAGTRLSVL.

The gene calls are TRBV6-1 and TRBJ2-1; D is possibly TRBD2 (6 bases). CDR3 size: 16 residues. The V gene lost 2 bases and the J gene lost 2 bases, with 13 bases spanning the gap. Germline values: CDR1 MNHNS, CDR2 SASEGT. The CDR3 sequence is CASSEMVAETYNEQFF. CDR3 in DNA: TGTGCCAGCAGTGAAATGGTAGCGGAGACCTACAATGAGCAGTTCTTC.

V usage is TRBV11-2 and J usage is TRBJ2-7; TRBD1 matches 10 bases. With V trimmed by 5 bases and J by 4 bases, 8 bases remained unmatched. Germline loops: CDR1 SGHAT, CDR2 FQNNGV. The CDR3 extends over 15 amino acids. CDR3 coding DNA: TGTGCCAGCAGCGTCCGGGACAGGGGCCTTTACGAGCAGTACTTC. It codes for CASSVRDRGLYEQYF.

This chain connects TRBV5-1 to TRBJ1-2; TRBD1 is a possible D gene (5 bases). Germline V lookup: CDR1 SGHRS, CDR2 YFSETQ. V was clipped by 0 bases and J by 1 base, with 10 bases between them. The CDR3 totals 15 residues. CDR3 sequence: CASSLVATDNYGYTF. The CDR3 DNA follows: TGCGCCAGCAGCTTGGTTGCGACAGATAACTATGGCTACACCTTC.

The chain uses TRBV19 and TRBJ1-1; 7 bases map to TRBD1. Trimming at V came to 9 bases and at J to 10 bases, leaving 17 bases not matched to a gene. Germline V gene sequence: CDR1 LNHDA, CDR2 SQIVND (reference sequence). There are 14 residues in the CDR3. For the CDR3, the DNA is TGTGCCAGCTTGGACAGGCTGGGGGTTGGGGGAGCTTTCTTT. The encoded protein is CASLDRLGVGGAFF.

The CDR3 here is CASSLESDGYTF. The DNA of the CDR3 is TGCGCCAGCAGCTTGGAGAGCGATGGCTACACCTTC. The chain combines TRBV5-1 with TRBJ1-2; D unclear. The CDR3 has 12 amino acids. Germline V gives CDR1 SGHRS, CDR2 YFSETQ. V was trimmed by 0 bases and J by 6 bases, leaving 6 bases between them. Full variable domain (rest looked up from reference TRBV5-1 and TRBJ1-2): KAGVTQTPRYLIKTRGQQVTLSCSPISGHRSVSWYQQTPGQGLQFLFEYFSETQRNKGNFPGRFSGRQFSNSRSEMNVSTLELGDSALYLCASSLESDGYTFGSGTRLTVV.

The chain combines TRBV5-1 with TRBJ1-2, with D unclear. Deletions cut 0 bases from V and 3 bases from J, with 12 bases between. There are 15 residues in the CDR3. Per the germline V gene, CDR1 is SGHRS and CDR2 is YFSETQ. The CDR3: CASSLEAGPYYGYTF. The CDR3, as DNA: TGCGCCAGCAGCTTGGAAGCAGGCCCCTACTATGGCTACACCTTC.

The CDR3 DNA reads as TGTGCCAGCAGTTTGAGCCCAGGGGCCGGGACTGAAGCTTTCTTT. Translated: CASSLSPGAGTEAFF. The gene calls are TRBV2 and TRBJ1-1; a possible D gene is TRBD1 (6 bases). CDR1 is SNHLY, CDR2 FYNNEI, per germline. V lost 5 bases to trimming and J lost 5 bases, with 18 bases between them. The CDR3 contains 15 residues.

This chain links TRBV9 with TRBJ2-2, with D perhaps matching TRBD1 (6 bases). Germline values: CDR1 SGDLS, CDR2 YYNGEE. V lost 3 bases, J lost 3 bases, and 15 bases lay in between. CDR3 size: 16 residues. For the CDR3, the DNA is TGTGCCAGCAGCGCACTTCCAGGGGCGGACACCGGGGAGCTGTTTTTT. It codes for CASSALPGADTGELFF.